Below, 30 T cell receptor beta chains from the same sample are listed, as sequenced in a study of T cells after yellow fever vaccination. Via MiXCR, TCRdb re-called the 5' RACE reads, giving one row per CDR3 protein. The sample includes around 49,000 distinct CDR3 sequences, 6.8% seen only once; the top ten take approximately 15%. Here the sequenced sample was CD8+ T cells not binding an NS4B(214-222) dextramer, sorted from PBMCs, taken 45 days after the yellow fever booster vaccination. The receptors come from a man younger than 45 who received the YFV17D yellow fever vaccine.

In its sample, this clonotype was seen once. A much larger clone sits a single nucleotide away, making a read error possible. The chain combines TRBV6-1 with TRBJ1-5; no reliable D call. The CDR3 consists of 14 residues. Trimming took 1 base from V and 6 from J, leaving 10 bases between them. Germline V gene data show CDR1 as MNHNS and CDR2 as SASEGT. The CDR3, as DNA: TGTGCCAGCAGTGAAGTAGAAACAGTTCAGCCCCAGCATTTT. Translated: CASSEVETVQPQHF.

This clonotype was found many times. The CDR3 nucleotides are TGTGCCAGCAGCTTGGGGTACTACGAGCAGTACTTC. Translated, it gives CASSLGYYEQYF. This sequence joins TRBV5-6 and TRBJ2-7; D is unclear. This CDR3 comprises 12 residues. Per germline, CDR1 SGHDT and CDR2 YYEEEE. V was pared by 0 bases and J by 3 bases, with 4 bases between.

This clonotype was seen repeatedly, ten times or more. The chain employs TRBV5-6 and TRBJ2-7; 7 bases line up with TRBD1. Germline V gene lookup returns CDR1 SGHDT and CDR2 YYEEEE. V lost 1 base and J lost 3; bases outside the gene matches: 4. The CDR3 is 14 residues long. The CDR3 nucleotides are TGTGCCAGCAGCTTGTGGCAGGGGGTCTACGAGCAGTACTTC. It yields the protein CASSLWQGVYEQYF.

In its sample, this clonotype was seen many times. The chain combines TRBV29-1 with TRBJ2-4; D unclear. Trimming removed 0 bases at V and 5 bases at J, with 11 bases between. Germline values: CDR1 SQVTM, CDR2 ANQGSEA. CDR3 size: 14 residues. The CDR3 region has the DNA TGCAGCGTTGAAGATCGCGCGTCAGAAAACATTCAGTACTTC. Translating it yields CSVEDRASENIQYF.

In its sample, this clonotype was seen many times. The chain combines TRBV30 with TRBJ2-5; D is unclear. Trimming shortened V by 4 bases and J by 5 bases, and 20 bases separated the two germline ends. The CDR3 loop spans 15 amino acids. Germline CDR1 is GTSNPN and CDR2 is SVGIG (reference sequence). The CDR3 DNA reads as TGTGCCTGGAATTTTGACTGGCACTCAAGGGAGACCCAGTACTTC. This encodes CAWNFDWHSRETQYF.

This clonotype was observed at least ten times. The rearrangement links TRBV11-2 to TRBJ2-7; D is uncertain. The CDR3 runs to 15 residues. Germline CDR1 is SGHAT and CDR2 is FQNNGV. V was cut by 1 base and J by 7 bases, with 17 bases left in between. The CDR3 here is CASSLGDTRAWEQYF. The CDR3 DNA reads TGTGCCAGCAGCTTAGGTGACACAAGGGCTTGGGAGCAGTACTTC. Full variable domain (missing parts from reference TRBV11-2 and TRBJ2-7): EAGVAQSPRYKIIEKRQSVAFWCNPISGHATLYWYQQILGQGPKLLIQFQNNGVVDDSQLPKDRFSAERLKGVDSTLKIQPAKLEDSAVYLCASSLGDTRAWEQYFGPGTRLTVT.

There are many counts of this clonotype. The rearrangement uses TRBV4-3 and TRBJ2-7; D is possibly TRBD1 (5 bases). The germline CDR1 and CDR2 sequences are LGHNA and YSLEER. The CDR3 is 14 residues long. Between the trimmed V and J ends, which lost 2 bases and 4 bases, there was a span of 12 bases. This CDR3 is CASSQMKTGYEQYF. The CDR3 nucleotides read TGCGCCAGCAGCCAAATGAAAACAGGTTACGAGCAGTACTTC.

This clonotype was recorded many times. CDR3 sequence reads: CASSPPGRLSNEQFF. The CDR3 DNA sequence: TGTGCCAGCAGCCCACCCGGGAGGCTCTCCAATGAGCAGTTCTTC. V usage is TRBV7-8 and J usage is TRBJ2-1; TRBD2 agrees at 7 bases. This CDR3 comprises 15 residues. Trimming removed 5 bases from V and 6 bases from J; junction bases left unmatched: 10. From germline, CDR1 is SGHVS and CDR2 FQNEAQ.

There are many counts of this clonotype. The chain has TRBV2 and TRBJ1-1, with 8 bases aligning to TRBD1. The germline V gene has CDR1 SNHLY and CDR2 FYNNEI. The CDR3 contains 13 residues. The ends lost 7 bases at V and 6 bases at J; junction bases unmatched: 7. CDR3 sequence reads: CASIRTGGPEAFF. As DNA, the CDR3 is TGTGCCAGCATCAGAACAGGGGGTCCTGAAGCTTTCTTT.

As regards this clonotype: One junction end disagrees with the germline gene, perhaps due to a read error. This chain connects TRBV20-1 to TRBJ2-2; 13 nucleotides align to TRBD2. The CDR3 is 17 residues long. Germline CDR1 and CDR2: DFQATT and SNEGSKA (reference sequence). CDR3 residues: CCARGGTSGRATGELFF. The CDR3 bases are TGCTGTGCTAGAGGTGGTACTAGCGGGAGGGCCACCGGGGAGCTGTTTTTT.

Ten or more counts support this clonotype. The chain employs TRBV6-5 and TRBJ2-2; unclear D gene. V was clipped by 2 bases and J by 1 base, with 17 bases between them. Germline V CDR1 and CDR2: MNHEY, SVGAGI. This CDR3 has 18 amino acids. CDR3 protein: CASSYPEPPGRNTGELFF. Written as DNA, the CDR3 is TGTGCCAGCAGTTACCCAGAACCCCCGGGCCGGAACACCGGGGAGCTGTTTTTT.

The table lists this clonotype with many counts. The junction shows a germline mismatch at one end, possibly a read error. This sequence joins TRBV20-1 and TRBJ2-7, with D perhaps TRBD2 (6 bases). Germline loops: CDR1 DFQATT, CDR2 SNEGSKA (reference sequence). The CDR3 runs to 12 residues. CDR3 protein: CSARGLAYEQYF. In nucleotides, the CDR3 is TGCAGTGCCAGAGGGCTAGCGTACGAGCAGTACTTC.

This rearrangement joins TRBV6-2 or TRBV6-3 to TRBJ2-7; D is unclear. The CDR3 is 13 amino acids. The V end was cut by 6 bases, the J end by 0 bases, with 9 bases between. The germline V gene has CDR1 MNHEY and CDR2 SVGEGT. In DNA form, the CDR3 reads TGTGCCAGCAGCCATCCGGACTCCTACGAGCAGTACTTC. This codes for CASSHPDSYEQYF.

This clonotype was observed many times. The CDR3 reads CASSLGSSWRANEQYF. CDR3 bases: TGTGCCAGCAGCCTCGGTAGCTCCTGGAGGGCCAACGAGCAGTACTTC. The J gene is TRBJ2-7, the V gene TRBV11-2; D is possibly TRBD2 (6 bases). V was pared by 5 bases and J by 5 bases, with 22 bases between. The CDR3 runs 16 residues. Germline V gives CDR1 SGHAT, CDR2 FQNNGV.

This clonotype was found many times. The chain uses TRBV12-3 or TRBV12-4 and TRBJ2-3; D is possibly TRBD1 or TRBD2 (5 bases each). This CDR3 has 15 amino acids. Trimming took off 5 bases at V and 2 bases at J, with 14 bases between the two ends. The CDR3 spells CASSLTGPYTDTQYF. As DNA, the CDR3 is TGTGCCAGCAGTCTTACGGGACCTTACACAGATACGCAGTATTTT.

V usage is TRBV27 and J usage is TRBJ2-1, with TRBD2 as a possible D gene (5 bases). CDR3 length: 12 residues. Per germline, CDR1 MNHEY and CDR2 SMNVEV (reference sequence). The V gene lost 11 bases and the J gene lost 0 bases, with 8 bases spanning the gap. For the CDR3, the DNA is TGTGCCGTAGGAGGCTCCTACAATGAGCAGTTCTTC. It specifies CAVGGSYNEQFF.

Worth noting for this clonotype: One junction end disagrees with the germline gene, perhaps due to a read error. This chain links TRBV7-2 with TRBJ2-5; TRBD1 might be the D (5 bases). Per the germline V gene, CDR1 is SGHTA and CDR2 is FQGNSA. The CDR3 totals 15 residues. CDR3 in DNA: TGTGCCAGCAGCCCGCGTGGTTTGGGGCAAGCGACCCAGTACTTC. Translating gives CASSPRGLGQATQYF. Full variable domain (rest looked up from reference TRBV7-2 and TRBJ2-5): GAGVSQSPSNKVTEKGKDVELRCDPISGHTALYWYRQSLGQGLEFLIYFQGNSAPDKSGLPSDRFSAERTGGSVSTLTIQRTQQEDSAVYLCASSPRGLGQATQYFGPGTRLLVL.

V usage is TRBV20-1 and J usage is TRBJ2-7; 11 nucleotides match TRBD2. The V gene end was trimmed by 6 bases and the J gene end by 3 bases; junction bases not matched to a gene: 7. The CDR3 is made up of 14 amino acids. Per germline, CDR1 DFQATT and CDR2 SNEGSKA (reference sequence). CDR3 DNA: TGCAGTGCGAAAGACGGGACTAGCGGCTACGAGCAGTACTTC. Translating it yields CSAKDGTSGYEQYF.

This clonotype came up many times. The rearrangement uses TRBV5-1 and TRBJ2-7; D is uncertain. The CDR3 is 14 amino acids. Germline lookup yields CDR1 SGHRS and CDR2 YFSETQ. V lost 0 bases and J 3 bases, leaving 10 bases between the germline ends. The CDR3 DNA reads TGCGCCAGCAGCTTGGGAGACATAGACTACGAGCAGTACTTC. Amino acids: CASSLGDIDYEQYF.

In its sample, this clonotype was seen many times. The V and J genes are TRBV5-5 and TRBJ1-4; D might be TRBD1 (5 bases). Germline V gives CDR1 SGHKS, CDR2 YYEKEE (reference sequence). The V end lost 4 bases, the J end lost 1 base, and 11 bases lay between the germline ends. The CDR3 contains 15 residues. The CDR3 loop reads CASSGEGVTNEKLFF. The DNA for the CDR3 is TGTGCCAGCAGCGGGGAAGGGGTAACTAATGAAAAACTGTTTTTT.

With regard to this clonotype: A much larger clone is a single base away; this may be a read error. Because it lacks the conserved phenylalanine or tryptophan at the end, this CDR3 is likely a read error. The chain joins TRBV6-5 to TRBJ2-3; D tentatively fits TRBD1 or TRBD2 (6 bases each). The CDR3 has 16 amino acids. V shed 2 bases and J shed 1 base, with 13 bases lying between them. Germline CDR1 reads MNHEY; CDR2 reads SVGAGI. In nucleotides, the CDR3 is TGTGCCAGCAGTTACCTCAGGGGAGGAGGCACAGATACGCAGTATTAT. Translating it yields CASSYLRGGGTDTQYY.

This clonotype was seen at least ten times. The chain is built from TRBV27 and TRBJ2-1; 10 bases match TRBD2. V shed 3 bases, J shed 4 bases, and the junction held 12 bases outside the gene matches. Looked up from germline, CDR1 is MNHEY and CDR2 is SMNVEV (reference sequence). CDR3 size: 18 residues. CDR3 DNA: TGTGCCAGCAGTTTCGCTTCTTTAGGACTAGCGGATTACAATGAGCAGTTCTTC. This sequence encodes CASSFASLGLADYNEQFF.

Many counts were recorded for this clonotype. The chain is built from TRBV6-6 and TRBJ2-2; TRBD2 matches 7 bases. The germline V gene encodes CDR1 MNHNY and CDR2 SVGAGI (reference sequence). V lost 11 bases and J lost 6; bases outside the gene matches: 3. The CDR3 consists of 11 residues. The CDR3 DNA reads TGTGCCGCGGGAGCCCCCGGGGAGCTGTTTTTT. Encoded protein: CAAGAPGELFF.

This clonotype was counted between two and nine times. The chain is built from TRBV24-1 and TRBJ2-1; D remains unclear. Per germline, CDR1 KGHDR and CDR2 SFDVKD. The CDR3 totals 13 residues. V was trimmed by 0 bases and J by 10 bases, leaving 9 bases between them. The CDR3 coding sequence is TGTGCCACCAGTGATTTGTCGGGCCCAGAGCAGTTCTTC. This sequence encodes CATSDLSGPEQFF.

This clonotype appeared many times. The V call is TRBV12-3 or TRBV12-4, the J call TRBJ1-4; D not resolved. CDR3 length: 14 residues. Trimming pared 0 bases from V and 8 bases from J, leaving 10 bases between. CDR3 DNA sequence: TGTGCCAGCAGTTTAGCCCCAATCTGGGAAAAACTGTTTTTT. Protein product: CASSLAPIWEKLFF.

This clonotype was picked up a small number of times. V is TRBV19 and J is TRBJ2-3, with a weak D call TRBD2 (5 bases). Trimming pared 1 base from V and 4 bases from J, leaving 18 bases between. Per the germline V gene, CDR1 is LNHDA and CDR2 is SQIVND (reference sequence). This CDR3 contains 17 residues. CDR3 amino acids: CASSIAAGVRGSDTQYF. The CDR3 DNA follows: TGTGCCAGTAGTATAGCTGCCGGGGTTAGAGGTTCAGATACGCAGTATTTT.

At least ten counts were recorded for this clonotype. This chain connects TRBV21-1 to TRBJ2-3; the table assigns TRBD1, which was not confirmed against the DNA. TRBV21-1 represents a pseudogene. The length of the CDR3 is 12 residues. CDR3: CASSKAPGTQYF. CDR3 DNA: TGTGCCAGCAGCAAAGCCCCTGGTACGCAGTATTTT.

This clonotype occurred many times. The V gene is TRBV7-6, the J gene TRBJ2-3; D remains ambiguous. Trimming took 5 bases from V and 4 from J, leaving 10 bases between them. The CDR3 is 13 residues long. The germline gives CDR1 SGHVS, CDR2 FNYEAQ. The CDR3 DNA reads TGTGCCAGCAGCACACGACCCCCAGATACGCAGTATTTT. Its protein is CASSTRPPDTQYF. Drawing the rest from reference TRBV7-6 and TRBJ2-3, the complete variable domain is GAGVSQSPRYKVTKRGQDVALRCDPISGHVSLYWYRQALGQGPEFLTYFNYEAQQDKSGLPNDRFSAERPEGSISTLTIQRTEQRDSAMYRCASSTRPPDTQYFGPGTRLTVL.

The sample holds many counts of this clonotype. CDR3 region: CASSHLAGDADTQYF. The DNA for the CDR3 is TGTGCCAGTAGTCACCTAGCGGGAGACGCAGATACGCAGTATTTT. The rearrangement joins TRBV19 to TRBJ2-3, with 10 bases lining up with TRBD2. In germline, CDR1 is LNHDA, CDR2 SQIVND (reference sequence). The CDR3 sequence is 15 residues long. With 5 bases clipped from V and 4 bases from J, the junction kept 6 bases outside the gene matches. The full variable domain, in which reference TRBV19 and TRBJ2-3 provide the parts outside the CDR3, is DGGITQSPKYLFRKEGQNVTLSCEQNLNHDAMYWYRQDPGQGLRLIYYSQIVNDFQKGDIAEGYSVSREKKESFPLTVTSAQKNPTAFYLCASSHLAGDADTQYFGPGTRLTVL.

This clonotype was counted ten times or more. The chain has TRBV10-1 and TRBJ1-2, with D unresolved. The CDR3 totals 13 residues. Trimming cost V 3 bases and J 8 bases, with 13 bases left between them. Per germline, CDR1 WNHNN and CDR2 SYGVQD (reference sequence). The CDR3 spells CASSDDLLGGYTF. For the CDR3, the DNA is TGCGCCAGCAGTGATGACCTGCTGGGGGGCTACACCTTC.